Listed here are 9 T cell receptor beta chains from one sample, sequenced in a study of cytomegalovirus exposure and HLA in healthy donors. PCR amplification relied on 60 Vbeta primers (plus 13 Jbeta primers). Only in-frame clones appear in the TCRdb table, and some are missing; sequencing was by immunoSEQ multiplex PCR. The sample includes 150,000 or so clones, around 68% of them seen just once. The sample comprised PBMCs. Receptors originate from a man aged 30 to 45 in good health and CMV-seropositive.

The genes are TRBV13 and TRBJ1-5; D is unclear. CDR3 size: 16 residues. Germline CDR1 PRHDT, CDR2 FYEKMQ (reference sequence). Between the trimmed V and J ends, which lost 5 bases and 0 bases, there was a span of 14 bases. This CDR3 reads CASSPGKGGSNQPQHF. In DNA form, the CDR3 reads TGTGCCAGCAGCCCCGGGAAGGGCGGTAGCAATCAGCCCCAGCATTTT. Drawing the rest from reference TRBV13 and TRBJ1-5, the complete variable domain is AAGVIQSPRHLIKEKRETATLKCYPIPRHDTVYWYQQGPGQDPQFLISFYEKMQSDKGSIPDRFSAQQFSDYHSELNMSSLELGDSALYFCASSPGKGGSNQPQHFGDGTRLSIL.

The V gene is TRBV11-2, the J gene TRBJ1-1; D remains unclear. CDR3 length: 11 residues. The germline V gene encodes CDR1 SGHAT and CDR2 FQNNGV. The germline V and J ends were trimmed by 9 bases and 1 base, with 6 bases remaining between them. CDR3 sequence reads: CASTRNTEAFF. The CDR3 DNA is TGTGCCAGTACAAGGAACACTGAAGCTTTCTTT.

This chain connects TRBV28 to TRBJ2-7; TRBD1 matches at 7 bases. This CDR3 contains 20 residues. Germline V gives CDR1 MDHEN, CDR2 SYDVKM. Losses at the gene ends were 4 bases for V and 3 bases for J; bases not matched to a gene: 24. CDR3 nucleotide sequence: TGTGCCAGCAGTTACAATACGTGGGACAGAGAATTACTCCTAAGCTACGAGCAGTACTTC. Protein product: CASSYNTWDRELLLSYEQYF.

Only a few counts were recorded for this clone. The chain recombines TRBV18 with TRBJ1-1; D gene ambiguous. Germline CDR1 and CDR2: KGHSH and LQKENI. The length of the CDR3 is 13 residues. V was shortened by 3 bases and J by 6 bases, with 11 bases between the two germline ends. In DNA form, the CDR3 reads TGTGCCAGCTCACCGGACTCGACCCCTGAAGCTTTCTTT. Encoded protein: CASSPDSTPEAFF.

The chain employs TRBV19 and TRBJ1-1; 9 nucleotides match TRBD1. Germline trimming cut 3 bases from V and 2 bases from J; bases unmatched to any gene: 7. Germline V gene sequence: CDR1 LNHDA, CDR2 SQIVND (reference sequence). CDR3 size: 16 residues. The CDR3: CASSMMPGQGNTEAFF. For the CDR3, the DNA is TGTGCCAGTAGTATGATGCCGGGACAGGGAAACACTGAAGCTTTCTTT. Supplemented by reference TRBV19 and TRBJ1-1, the full variable domain reads DGGITQSPKYLFRKEGQNVTLSCEQNLNHDAMYWYRQDPGQGLRLIYYSQIVNDFQKGDIAEGYSVSREKKESFPLTVTSAQKNPTAFYLCASSMMPGQGNTEAFFGQGTRLTVV.

The chain employs TRBV10-3 and TRBJ1-5; 9 positions match TRBD1. The germline CDR1 and CDR2 sequences are ENHRY and SYGVKD. V gave up 6 bases and J gave up 5 bases; unmatched junction bases: 5. The CDR3 runs 14 residues. DNA of the CDR3: TGTGCCATCAGGGGGACAGGGTCGGATCAGCCCCAGCATTTT. It encodes CAIRGTGSDQPQHF.

This clone showed up just a few times. The J gene is TRBJ2-7, the V gene TRBV6-5; D may be TRBD1 (5 bases). This CDR3 has 14 residues. Germline V gene sequence: CDR1 MNHEY, CDR2 SVGAGI. Trimming removed 2 bases at V and 5 bases at J, with 13 bases between. The CDR3 spells CASSYDRQGHEQYF. Written as DNA, the CDR3 is TGTGCCAGCAGTTACGATAGGCAGGGCCACGAGCAGTACTTC.

The chain carries TRBV5-8 and TRBJ1-2; no definite D call. The CDR3 has 13 residues. V was cut by 3 bases and J by 8 bases, with 14 bases left in between. Germline CDR1 SGHTS, CDR2 YDEGEE. This CDR3 reads CASSSAGFGGYTF. DNA for the CDR3: TGTGCCAGCAGCTCCGCCGGGTTTGGCGGCTACACCTTC. Full variable domain (rest looked up from reference TRBV5-8 and TRBJ1-2): EAGVTQSPTHLIKTRGQQATLRCSPISGHTSVYWYQQALGLGLQFLLWYDEGEERNRGNFPPRFSGRQFPNYSSELNVNALELEDSALYLCASSSAGFGGYTFGSGTRLTVV.

The chain has TRBV5-5 and TRBJ1-5, with a tentative D call TRBD1 (5 bases). The CDR3 runs to 13 residues. V shed 3 bases and J shed 7 bases, with 11 bases lying between them. Germline V gives CDR1 SGHKS, CDR2 YYEKEE (reference sequence). For the CDR3, the DNA is TGTGCCAGCAGCTCGACAGTTGGACAGCCCCAGCATTTT. Its translation is CASSSTVGQPQHF.